This TCR beta chain was obtained from a study of blood T cell repertoires in COVID-19. The wider study: Researchers got acute and convalescent COVID-19 samples from the United States, Italy and Spain. T cells, B-cell-depleted T cells, or PBMCs supplied cDNA or gDNA.

Assay: immunoSEQ multiplex PCR; the TCRdb copy retains only in-frame clones and omits some. The sample records 200,000 or so clones, more than 70% being singletons. Adults between roughly 18 and 95 years of age took part from approximately 24 US areas. Donors in Cohort 3 who had recovered were those with two negative PCRs, healthcare professional clearance, or resolution of their symptoms. The sequence came from a woman aged 18-29 years who had recovered from COVID-19. Sequencing was performed on PBMCs or T cells enriched from blood (not recorded which).

In DNA form, the CDR3 reads TGCAGTGCTAGTTCGGGACAACGCTACGAGCAGTACTTC. Its protein is CSASSGQRYEQYF. This chain uses TRBV20-1 with TRBJ2-7, with D maybe TRBD1 (6 bases). The CDR3 is made up of 13 amino acids. Germline CDR1 and CDR2: DFQATT and SNEGSKA (reference sequence). V was shortened by 3 bases and J by 3 bases, with 12 bases between the two germline ends.